This paragraph covers one T cell receptor beta chain sequence. Enrolment of Seattle patients took place during active infection, and they were followed longitudinally. The entry originates in a study of blood T cell repertoires in COVID-19. About the study: Sites across the United States, Italy and Spain contributed samples from acute and convalescent COVID-19. PBMCs, B-cell-depleted T cells, or T cells were the source of the cDNA or gDNA that made up the material.

Original processing notes: Reference gene primer amplification in the assay estimated nucleated cell counts. Repertoires were generated with immunoSEQ multiplex PCR, while TCRdb's copy carries only in-frame clones and drops some. That table furnishes V, J and clone size, whereas the DNA furnished D and trimming. The sample lists about 76,000 clones; 80% to 90% were seen once. This CDR3 has 13 amino acids. V lost 4 bases to trimming and J lost 4 bases, with 10 bases between them. Germline CDR1 and CDR2: LGHDT and YNNKEL (reference sequence). The rearrangement links TRBV3-1 (or the pseudogene TRBV3-2) to TRBJ1-1; no definite D call. The sample was peripheral blood. This TCR came from a man in his 60s with COVID-19, enrolled during active disease. The CDR3 region has the DNA TGTGCCAGCAGCCTAGGTGGAGGCACTGAAGCTTTCTTT. This translates into CASSLGGGTEAFF.